This T cell receptor beta chain was captured in a study of blood T cell repertoires in COVID-19. In the study overall: The United States, Italy and Spain provided the acute and convalescent COVID-19 samples. From T cells, B-cell-depleted T cells, or PBMCs came the material, which was cDNA or gDNA.

The participants were between roughly 18 and 89 years old and came from about two dozen US areas. Assignment of participants to cohorts was predicated upon participant-reported clinical history. Trimming took off 0 bases at V and 8 bases at J, with 13 bases between the two ends. In germline, CDR1 is LNHNV, CDR2 YYDKDF (reference sequence). This CDR3 region has 14 residues. The data were produced by immunoSEQ multiplex PCR, yet TCRdb's version contains in-frame clones alone and is incomplete. The sample consists of roughly 140,000 clones, just under 85% of them appearing once. Specimen: PBMCs or T cells enriched from blood (not recorded which). This TCR was recovered from a woman in her forties who had recovered from COVID-19. The rearrangement joins TRBV15 to TRBJ1-1; a weak D match, TRBD1 (5 bases). The CDR3 DNA sequence: TGTGCCACCAGCAGAGAAACTGGTGACAGAGAAGCTTTCTTT. Encoded protein: CATSRETGDREAFF.